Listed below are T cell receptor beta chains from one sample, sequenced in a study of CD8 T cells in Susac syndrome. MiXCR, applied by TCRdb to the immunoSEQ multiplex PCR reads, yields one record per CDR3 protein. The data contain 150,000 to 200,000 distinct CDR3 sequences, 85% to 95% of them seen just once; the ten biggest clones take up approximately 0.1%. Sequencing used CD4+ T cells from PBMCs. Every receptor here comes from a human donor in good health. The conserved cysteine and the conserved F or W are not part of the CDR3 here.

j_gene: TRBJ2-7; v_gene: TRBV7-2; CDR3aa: ASSWDRAGYEQY
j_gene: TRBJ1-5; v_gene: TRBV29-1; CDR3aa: SAVTGYSNQPQH
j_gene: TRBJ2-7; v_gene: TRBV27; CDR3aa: ASSSTGTNEQY
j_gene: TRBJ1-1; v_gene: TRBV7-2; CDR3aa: ASSLGPAGSTEAF
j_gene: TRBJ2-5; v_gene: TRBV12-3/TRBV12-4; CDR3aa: ASSSLRGLETQY
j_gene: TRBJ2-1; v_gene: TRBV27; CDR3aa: ASRAQGWF
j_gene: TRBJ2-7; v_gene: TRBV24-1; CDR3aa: ATSESPRRLPSSYEQY
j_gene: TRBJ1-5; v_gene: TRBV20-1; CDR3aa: SARTAISQPQH
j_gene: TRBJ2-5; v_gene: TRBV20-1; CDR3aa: SVDRGRETQY
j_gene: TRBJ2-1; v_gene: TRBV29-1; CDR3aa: SAAKTTYNEQF
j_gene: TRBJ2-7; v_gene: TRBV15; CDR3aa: ATSRVYGYEQY
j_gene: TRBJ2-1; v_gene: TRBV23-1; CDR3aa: ASSQVSGTRPAGDEQF
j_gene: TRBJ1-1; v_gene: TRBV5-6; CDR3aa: ASSLAAERRETEAF
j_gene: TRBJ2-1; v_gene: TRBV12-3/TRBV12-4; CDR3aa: ASNPSGRPTNEQF
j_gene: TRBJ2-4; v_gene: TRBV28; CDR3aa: ASTDENIQY
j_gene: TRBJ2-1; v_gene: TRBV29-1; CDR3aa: SVDKVASDEQF
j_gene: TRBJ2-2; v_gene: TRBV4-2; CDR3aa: ASSTMTSGRNTGELF
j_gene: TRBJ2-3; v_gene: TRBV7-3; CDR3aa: ASSQGQGRTDTQY
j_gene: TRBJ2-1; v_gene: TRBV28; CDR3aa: ASSSGQGGSYNEQF
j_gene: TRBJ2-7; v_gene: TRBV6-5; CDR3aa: ASSNSGVSYEQY
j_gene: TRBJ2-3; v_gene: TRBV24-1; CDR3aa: ATSDFTDTQY
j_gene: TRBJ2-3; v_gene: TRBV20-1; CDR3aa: SAQPGLAYTEDTQY
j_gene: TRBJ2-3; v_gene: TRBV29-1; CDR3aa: SVDSTPAITDTQY
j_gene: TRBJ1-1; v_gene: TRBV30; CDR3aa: AWSVGMNTEAF
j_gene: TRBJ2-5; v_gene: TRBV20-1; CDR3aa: SAREYVQETQY
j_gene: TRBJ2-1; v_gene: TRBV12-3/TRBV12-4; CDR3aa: ASSFRTMGNEQF